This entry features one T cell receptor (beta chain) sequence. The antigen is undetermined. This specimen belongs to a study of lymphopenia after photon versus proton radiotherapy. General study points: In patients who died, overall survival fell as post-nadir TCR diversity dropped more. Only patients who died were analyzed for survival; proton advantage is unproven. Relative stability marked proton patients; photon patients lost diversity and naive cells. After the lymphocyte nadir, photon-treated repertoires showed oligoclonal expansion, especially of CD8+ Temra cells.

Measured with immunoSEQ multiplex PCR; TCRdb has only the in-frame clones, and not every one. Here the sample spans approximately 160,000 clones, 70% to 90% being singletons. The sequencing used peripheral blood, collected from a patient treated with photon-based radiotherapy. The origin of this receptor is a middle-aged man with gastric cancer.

The CDR3 bases are TGTGCCAGCAGCGCCAACGGACGGGGGAGCGAGCAGTACTTC. Protein product: CASSANGRGSEQYF. V and J are TRBV7-9 and TRBJ2-7; D might be TRBD2 (6 bases). The CDR3 sequence is 14 residues long. From germline, CDR1 is SEHNR and CDR2 FQNEAQ (reference sequence). Trimming stripped 5 bases from V and 6 bases from J, with 17 bases between.